The 4 T cell receptor beta chains given below trace back to one sample, sequenced in a study of shared clonotypes between healthy human individuals. Clones were read by immunoSEQ multiplex PCR, and TCRdb kept only the in-frame ones, dropping some. Among about 2.4 million clones listed, 80% to 95% were seen once. Source material: naive CD4+ T cells from PBMCs. Stated subset: CD45RA+ positively selected. The source of these receptors is a man between 18 and 29 years old in good health. Some clones in this sample may be carry-over from other donors' samples.

This clone was detected only once. The rearrangement uses TRBV11-3 and TRBJ2-7; D gene uncertain. Germline V gene sequence: CDR1 SGHNT, CDR2 YENEEA. Trimming shortened V by 4 bases and J by 6 bases, and 13 bases separated the two germline ends. This CDR3 is 13 amino acids long. The DNA of the CDR3 is TGTGCCAGCAGCTCTAGTCCCGGCGGCGAGCAGTACTTC. Translated: CASSSSPGGEQYF. The full variable domain, rest sourced from reference TRBV11-3 and TRBJ2-7, is EAGVVQSPRYKIIEKKQPVAFWCNPISGHNTLYWYLQNLGQGPELLIRYENEEAVDDSQLPKDRFSAERLKGVDSTLKIQPAELGDSAVYLCASSSSPGGEQYFGPGTRLTVT.

The chain has TRBV7-9 and TRBJ2-7, with D possibly being TRBD2 (6 bases). The V and J ends lost 1 base and 2 bases respectively, with 9 bases between them. Germline V gene sequence: CDR1 SEHNR, CDR2 FQNEAQ (reference sequence). The CDR3 is 14 residues long. CDR3 nucleotide sequence: TGTGCCAGCAGCTTAGGGGGGGTCGCCTACGAGCAGTACTTC. Amino acids: CASSLGGVAYEQYF. Using reference TRBV7-9 and TRBJ2-7 for the parts outside the CDR3, the full variable domain is DTGVSQNPRHKITKRGQNVTFRCDPISEHNRLYWYRQTLGQGPEFLTYFQNEAQLEKSRLLSDRFSAERPKGSFSTLEIQRTEQGDSAMYLCASSLGGVAYEQYFGPGTRLTVT.

The V gene is TRBV11-2, the J gene TRBJ2-3; no clear D. The ends were cut back, 4 bases at V and 6 bases at J, with 17 bases in the middle. Germline assignment: CDR1 SGHAT and CDR2 FQNNGV. This CDR3 is 15 amino acids long. For the CDR3, the DNA is TGTGCCAGCAGCTCCGATACTTTTAGTGCGGATACGCAGTATTTT. Encoded protein: CASSSDTFSADTQYF.

This clone was detected once. The V call is TRBV9, the J call TRBJ1-1; D remains ambiguous. CDR1 and CDR2 (germline): SGDLS, YYNGEE. V gave up 4 bases and J gave up 6 bases, with 16 bases separating them. The CDR3 runs to 14 residues. CDR3 DNA sequence: TGTGCCAGCAGCCTTCTCGGGTCAGGACCTGAAGCTTTCTTT. It encodes CASSLLGSGPEAFF.